This entry is about one TCR beta chain. Method: immunoSEQ multiplex PCR; TCRdb's copy keeps in-frame clones and lacks some. The top ten hold about 14% of the sample, which has roughly 80,000 clones, more than 70% seen once. The record originates from a study of blood T cell repertoires in COVID-19. For the study at large: In each case, the material was cDNA or gDNA derived from T cells, B-cell-depleted T cells, or PBMCs.

Trimming pared 3 bases from V and 2 bases from J, leaving 15 bases between. The CDR3 sequence is 15 residues long. Germline V gives CDR1 SGHNT, CDR2 YYREEE (reference sequence). Sequencing was carried out using peripheral blood. The TCR sequence derives from a woman in her seventies with acute or convalescent COVID-19. V usage is TRBV5-4 and J usage is TRBJ2-7; possible D gene TRBD1, 6 bases. DNA of the CDR3: TGTGCCAGCAGCTCAGGGGTGGGTGGCCCCTACGAGCAGTACGTC. It translates to CASSSGVGGPYEQYV.